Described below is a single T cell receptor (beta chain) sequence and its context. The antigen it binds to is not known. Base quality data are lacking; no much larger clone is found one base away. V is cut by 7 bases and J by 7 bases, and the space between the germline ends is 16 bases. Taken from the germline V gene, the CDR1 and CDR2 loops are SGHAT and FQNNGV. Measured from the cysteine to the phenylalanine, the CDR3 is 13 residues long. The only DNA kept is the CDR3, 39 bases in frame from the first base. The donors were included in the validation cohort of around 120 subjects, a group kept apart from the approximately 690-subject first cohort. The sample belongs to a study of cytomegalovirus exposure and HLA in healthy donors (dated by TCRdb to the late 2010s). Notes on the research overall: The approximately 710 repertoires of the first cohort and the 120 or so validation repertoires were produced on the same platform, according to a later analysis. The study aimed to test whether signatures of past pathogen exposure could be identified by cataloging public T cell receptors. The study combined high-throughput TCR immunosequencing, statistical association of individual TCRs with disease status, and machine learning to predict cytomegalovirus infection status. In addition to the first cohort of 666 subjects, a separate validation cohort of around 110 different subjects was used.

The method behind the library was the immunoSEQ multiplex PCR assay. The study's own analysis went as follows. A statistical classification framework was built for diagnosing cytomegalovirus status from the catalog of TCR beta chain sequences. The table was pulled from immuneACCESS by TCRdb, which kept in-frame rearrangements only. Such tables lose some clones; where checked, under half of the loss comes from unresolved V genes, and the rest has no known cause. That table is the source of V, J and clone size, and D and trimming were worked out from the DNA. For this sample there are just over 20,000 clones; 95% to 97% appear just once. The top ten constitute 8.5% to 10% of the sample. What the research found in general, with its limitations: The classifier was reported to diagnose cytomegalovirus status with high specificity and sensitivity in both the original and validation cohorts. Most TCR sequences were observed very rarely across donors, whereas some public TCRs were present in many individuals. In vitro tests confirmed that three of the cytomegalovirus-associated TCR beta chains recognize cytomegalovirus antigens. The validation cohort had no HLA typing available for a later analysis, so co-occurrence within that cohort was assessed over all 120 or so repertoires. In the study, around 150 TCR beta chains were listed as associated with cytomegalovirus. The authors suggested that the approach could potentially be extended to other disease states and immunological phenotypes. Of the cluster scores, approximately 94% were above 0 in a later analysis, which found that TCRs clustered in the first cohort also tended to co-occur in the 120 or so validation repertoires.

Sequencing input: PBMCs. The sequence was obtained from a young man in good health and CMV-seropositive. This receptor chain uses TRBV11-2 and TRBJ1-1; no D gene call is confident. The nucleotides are TGTGCCAGCACCCGGAGGTTGGACGGTGAAGCTTTCTTT. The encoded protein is CASTRRLDGEAFF. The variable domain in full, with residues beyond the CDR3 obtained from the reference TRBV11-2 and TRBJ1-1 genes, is EAGVAQSPRYKIIEKRQSVAFWCNPISGHATLYWYQQILGQGPKLLIQFQNNGVVDDSQLPKDRFSAERLKGVDSTLKIQPAKLEDSAVYLCASTRRLDGEAFFGQGTRLTVV.